The next 4 T cell receptor beta chains were all read from a single sample in a study of vaccination and CD4 T cells after COVID-19 (dated by TCRdb to between 2022 and 2023). The treatment or condition label, as the study defines it: roughly 10-day PBMC culture with coronavirus spike peptide pools or control peptides (ViraFEST assay). CD4+ T cells from unexposed donors were collected before the COVID-19 pandemic (2011-2018). These receptors have no identified antigens. The method was PCR. The sequencer was an Illumina iSeq 100. DNA from cultured CD4+ T cells underwent TCR sequencing with the Oncomine TCR Beta short-read assay at the Johns Hopkins FTIC core. Genomic DNA was extracted from the cultured CD4+ T cells with the QIAamp micro DNA kit. TCRdb trimmed public reads at Q25 via fastp, called clones via MiXCR and kept in-frame beta chains. CDR3 protein duplicates are merged, each entry listing the most common genes and DNA. This sample lists over 9,000 distinct CDR3 sequences; roughly 40% were detected once. In total, the top ten clones hold approximately 15% of the sample.

What was sequenced was CD4+ T cells from blood, cultured in vitro. The origin of the receptors is a human donor in good health.

The count of this clonotype is one. The rearrangement links TRBV6-1 to TRBJ2-4; 7 bases match TRBD2. From germline, CDR1 is MNHNS and CDR2 SASEGT. V lost 9 bases, J lost 1 base, and 3 bases stayed unmatched. This CDR3 contains 13 residues. CDR3 DNA: TGTGCCAGTGGGGAGGGGGCCAAAAACATTCAGTACTTC. It is translated as CASGEGAKNIQYF.

Comments on this clonotype: This is likely a read error, given that the CDR3 carries no conserved phenylalanine or tryptophan at its end. The DNA is omitted, as the CDR3 cannot be located on it reliably, and the CDR3 follows TCRdb's listing. This chain links TRBV20-1 with TRBJ2-7; TRBD2, the table's D call, lacks a check against the DNA. The CDR3 spans 14 amino acids, including both terminal residues. The germline V gene encodes CDR1 DFQATT and CDR2 SNEGSKA (reference sequence). CDR3 sequence reads: CSARDRRISAAYEI.

By share of the sample, this clonotype is medium-sized. The genes are TRBV27 and TRBJ1-1, with D perhaps TRBD1 (6 bases). Germline CDR1 MNHEY, CDR2 SMNVEV (reference sequence). The CDR3 length is 14 residues. The V and J ends lost 3 bases and 5 bases respectively, with 13 bases between them. CDR3 nucleotide sequence: TGTGCCAGCAGTTTTACCACAGGGTTAACTGAAGCTTTCTTT. Protein product: CASSFTTGLTEAFF.

This chain connects TRBV7-9 to TRBJ2-2; 14 bases are a match to TRBD2. The CDR3 consists of 19 residues. The V and J ends lost 5 bases and 5 bases, in that order; junction bases with no gene match: 13. Looked up from germline, CDR1 is SEHNR and CDR2 is FQNEAQ (reference sequence). The CDR3 DNA reads as TGTGCCAGCAGCACTCGGACTAGCGGGAGGTACCGAATTACCGGGGAGCTGTTTTTT. Encoded protein: CASSTRTSGRYRITGELFF.